A single sample is the source of the 31 T cell receptor beta chains below, sequenced in a study of cytomegalovirus exposure and HLA in healthy donors. The method was immunoSEQ multiplex PCR; TCRdb's version includes in-frame clones alone and lacks a portion of them. The table includes approximately 200,000 clones, about 93% detected once. The sample comprised PBMCs. These receptors were obtained from a woman younger than 35 in good health and CMV-seronegative.

The chain links TRBV7-9 to TRBJ2-1, with 7 bases matching TRBD2. The CDR3 has 13 residues. Germline lookup yields CDR1 SEHNR and CDR2 FQNEAQ (reference sequence). Trimming took 5 bases from V and 9 from J; bases not matched to a gene: 7. The CDR3 region has the DNA TGTGCCAGCAGCCCACCATTAGCGGGTGAGCAGTTCTTC. It is translated as CASSPPLAGEQFF.

On this clone itself: The same CDR3 can be traced to other DNA sequences in this sample. The J gene is TRBJ1-2, the V gene TRBV6-5; D might be TRBD1 (6 bases). The CDR3 covers 14 residues. V was pared by 3 bases and J by 7 bases, with 15 bases between. Germline CDR1 MNHEY, CDR2 SVGAGI. CDR3 in amino acids: CASSYSGGPGGYTF. DNA for the CDR3: TGTGCCAGCAGTTATTCCGGGGGGCCGGGTGGCTACACCTTC.

The gene calls are TRBV7-9 and TRBJ2-3; TRBD1 is a possible D gene (6 bases). V lost 9 bases and J lost 2, with 12 bases in between. The CDR3 sequence is 13 residues long. Germline values: CDR1 SEHNR, CDR2 FQNEAQ (reference sequence). In DNA form, the CDR3 reads TGTGCCAGTCGACAGGCCCTCACAGATACGCAGTATTTT. Its protein product is CASRQALTDTQYF.

The chain is built from TRBV7-9 and TRBJ1-3; tentative D call: TRBD1 (5 bases). Germline CDR1 is SEHNR and CDR2 is FQNEAQ (reference sequence). Trimming cost V 0 bases and J 3 bases, with 12 bases left between them. The CDR3 length is 16 residues. Written as DNA, the CDR3 is TGTGCCAGCAGCTTAGCAAGGGGCGTAAGTGGAAACACCATATATTTT. Protein sequence: CASSLARGVSGNTIYF.

This clone was observed a handful of times. The chain is built from TRBV18 and TRBJ2-2, with 10 bases fitting TRBD2. Germline values: CDR1 KGHSH, CDR2 LQKENI. V lost 0 bases to trimming and J lost 2 bases; unmatched junction nucleotides: 9. This CDR3 is built from 19 residues. CDR3 sequence reads: CASSPPSGLAVINTGELFF. CDR3 DNA: TGTGCCAGCTCACCACCATCAGGACTAGCGGTTATCAACACCGGGGAGCTGTTTTTT.

This chain joins TRBV19 and TRBJ2-1; 9 nucleotides match TRBD1. Trimming removed 8 bases from V and 12 bases from J; junction bases left unmatched: 17. CDR3 length: 15 amino acids. CDR1 is LNHDA, CDR2 SQIVND, per germline (reference sequence). The CDR3 protein is CASPPPGQGWGGQFF. CDR3 DNA: TGTGCCAGTCCACCCCCGGGACAGGGATGGGGAGGGCAGTTCTTC.

The chain couples TRBV6-1 to TRBJ1-4, with D possibly TRBD1 on 5 matching bases. Germline lookup yields CDR1 MNHNS and CDR2 SASEGT. This CDR3 has 14 residues. V shed 6 bases and J shed 7 bases, with 15 bases lying between them. The CDR3 nucleotides are TGTGCCAGCAGAAGACAGAGACTGGGTGAAAAACTGTTTTTT. This translates into CASRRQRLGEKLFF.

The chain links TRBV7-7 to TRBJ2-2, with TRBD2 identical over 9 bases. Germline CDR1 and CDR2: SSHAT and FNYEAQ (reference sequence). CDR3 size: 16 residues. J lost 7 bases, V lost 5 bases, and 11 bases had no gene match. In DNA, the CDR3 is TGTGCCAGCAGCCCCCGGACTAGCGTCGAGGGCGGGGAGCTGTTTTTT. As protein: CASSPRTSVEGGELFF.

The chain is built from TRBV10-1 and TRBJ1-1, with a tentative D call TRBD1 (5 bases). Trimming removed 4 bases at V and 11 bases at J, with 20 bases between. The CDR3 length is 14 residues. Germline-derived CDR1 and CDR2 are WNHNN and SYGVQD (reference sequence). The CDR3, as DNA: TGCGCCAGCAGTGTTTCCAGGGATTGGGTATCGGCTTTCTTT. Its protein is CASSVSRDWVSAFF.

The V call is TRBV5-4, the J call TRBJ2-6, with a weak D call TRBD2 (5 bases). Between the trimmed V and J ends, which lost 0 bases and 2 bases, there was a span of 6 bases. The CDR3 has 15 amino acids. Germline CDR1 is SGHNT and CDR2 is YYREEE (reference sequence). The CDR3 nucleotides read TGTGCCAGCAGCTTGGCGGGGACTGGGGCCAACGTCCTGACTTTC. Its translation: CASSLAGTGANVLTF. The variable domain in full, completed from reference TRBV5-4 and TRBJ2-6, reads ETGVTQSPTHLIKTRGQQVTLRCSSQSGHNTVSWYQQALGQGPQFIFQYYREEENGRGNFPPRFSGLQFPNYSSELNVNALELDDSALYLCASSLAGTGANVLTFGAGSRLTVL.

The chain is built from TRBV18 and TRBJ1-3, with D possibly TRBD1 on 6 matching bases. CDR3 length: 17 amino acids. Germline values: CDR1 KGHSH, CDR2 LQKENI. V shed 2 bases and J shed 0 bases, with 14 bases lying between them. CDR3: CASSPLGQPASGNTIYF. The CDR3 DNA reads as TGTGCCAGCTCACCATTAGGACAGCCCGCCTCTGGAAACACCATATATTTT.

The rearrangement joins TRBV18 to TRBJ1-5; 9 bases agree with TRBD1. CDR1 and CDR2 from the germline V gene are KGHSH and LQKENI. CDR3 length: 18 amino acids. J lost 2 bases, V lost 1 base, and 9 bases had no gene match. Written as DNA, the CDR3 is TGTGCCAGCTCACCACTCGGGACAGGGCCTGTCGGCAATCAGCCCCAGCATTTT. It yields the protein CASSPLGTGPVGNQPQHF.

The chain combines TRBV2 with TRBJ2-1; 8 bases fit TRBD1. V shed 7 bases, J shed 3 bases, and the junction held 8 bases outside the gene matches. Germline CDR1 and CDR2: SNHLY and FYNNEI. The CDR3 is 15 amino acids. CDR3 nucleotide sequence: TGTGCCAGCATGAGTGTGGGACAGGTCTACAATGAGCAGTTCTTC. As protein: CASMSVGQVYNEQFF.

Regarding this clone: Other DNA sequences in this sample translate to the same CDR3. The rearrangement links TRBV30 to TRBJ1-1; D might be TRBD1 (6 bases). Germline values: CDR1 GTSNPN, CDR2 SVGIG (reference sequence). V shed 0 bases and J shed 1 base, with 6 bases lying between them. The CDR3 runs to 13 residues. The CDR3 here is CAWSVQGNTEAFF. The DNA for the CDR3 is TGTGCCTGGAGTGTACAGGGGAACACTGAAGCTTTCTTT. Full variable domain (outside the CDR3, taken from reference TRBV30 and TRBJ1-1): SQTIHQWPATLVQPVGSPLSLECTVEGTSNPNLYWYRQAAGRGLQLLFYSVGIGQISSEVPQNLSASRPQDRQFILSSKKLLLSDSGFYLCAWSVQGNTEAFFGQGTRLTVV.

The rearrangement links TRBV6-4 to TRBJ2-2, with 9 nucleotides matching TRBD2. Germline-derived CDR1 and CDR2 are MRHNA and SNTAGT. V lost 2 bases to trimming and J lost 8 bases; unmatched junction nucleotides: 6. CDR3 length: 15 residues. The DNA for the CDR3 is TGTGCCAGCAGTGACGGTAGCGGGAGTTCAGGGGAGCTGTTTTTT. It specifies CASSDGSGSSGELFF.

The V call is TRBV18, the J call TRBJ2-6; 9 bases line up with TRBD1. CDR3 length: 18 residues. With 3 bases clipped from V and 0 bases from J, the junction kept 6 bases outside the gene matches. Germline V lookup: CDR1 KGHSH, CDR2 LQKENI. The CDR3 loop is CASSPSGTGTSGANVLTF. CDR3 DNA sequence: TGTGCCAGCTCACCGTCCGGGACAGGGACCTCTGGGGCCAACGTCCTGACTTTC.

The V call is TRBV5-5, the J call TRBJ1-2; D perhaps matches TRBD1 (5 bases). Looked up from germline, CDR1 is SGHKS and CDR2 is YYEKEE (reference sequence). This CDR3 contains 15 residues. V dropped 0 bases and J dropped 2 bases, with 11 bases sitting between them. The CDR3 is CASSLGGRGNYGYTF. The CDR3 coding sequence is TGTGCCAGCAGCTTGGGAGGACGGGGGAACTATGGCTACACCTTC.

The V and J genes are TRBV5-5 and TRBJ2-7, with D perhaps TRBD2 (6 bases). V was pared by 4 bases and J by 6 bases, with 14 bases between. This CDR3 contains 13 residues. Germline CDR1 SGHKS, CDR2 YYEKEE (reference sequence). The CDR3 sequence is CASSRISGLEQYF. DNA for the CDR3: TGTGCCAGCAGCAGGATTAGCGGCCTCGAGCAGTACTTC.

The chain combines TRBV19 with TRBJ1-2; TRBD1 matches 7 bases. The CDR3 runs 14 residues. V was clipped by 2 bases and J by 4 bases; unmatched bases: 4. Germline V gives CDR1 LNHDA, CDR2 SQIVND (reference sequence). CDR3 sequence: CASSIRTGAYGYTF. In DNA form, the CDR3 reads TGTGCCAGTAGTATAAGGACAGGCGCCTATGGCTACACCTTC.

V is TRBV10-2 and J is TRBJ2-2; D is perhaps TRBD1 (5 bases). This CDR3 region has 13 residues. The germline gives CDR1 WSHSY, CDR2 SAAADI. V was cut by 10 bases and J by 0 bases, with 9 bases left in between. For the CDR3, the DNA is TGCGCCACCTCCAGGGCGAACACCGGGGAGCTGTTTTTT. Its protein product is CATSRANTGELFF.

V gene TRBV11-2 combines with J gene TRBJ2-3, with D possibly matching TRBD1 (6 bases). Germline V lookup: CDR1 SGHAT, CDR2 FQNNGV. The V gene lost 1 base and the J gene lost 3 bases, with 14 bases spanning the gap. The CDR3 consists of 16 residues. The DNA of the CDR3 is TGTGCCAGCAGCTTAGTCGGCCAGGGGACGACAGATACGCAGTATTTT. Protein product: CASSLVGQGTTDTQYF. The full variable domain, with the rest looked up from reference TRBV11-2 and TRBJ2-3, is EAGVAQSPRYKIIEKRQSVAFWCNPISGHATLYWYQQILGQGPKLLIQFQNNGVVDDSQLPKDRFSAERLKGVDSTLKIQPAKLEDSAVYLCASSLVGQGTTDTQYFGPGTRLTVL.

The V call is TRBV9, the J call TRBJ1-1, with TRBD1 as a possible D gene (6 bases). The length of the CDR3 is 15 residues. V was pared by 0 bases and J by 6 bases, with 15 bases between. Germline V gene lookup returns CDR1 SGDLS and CDR2 YYNGEE. In nucleotides, the CDR3 is TGTGCCAGCAGCGTAGTGGGGGACAACGACGCTGAAGCTTTCTTT. This gives the protein CASSVVGDNDAEAFF.

The V gene is TRBV27, the J gene TRBJ2-1; 10 positions agree with TRBD2. The CDR3 length is 15 residues. The ends lost 4 bases at V and 3 bases at J; junction bases unmatched: 3. Germline assignment: CDR1 MNHEY and CDR2 SMNVEV (reference sequence). The CDR3 nucleotides read TGTGCCAGCAGTTCTCGGACTAGCGGCTACAATGAGCAGTTCTTC. Encoded protein: CASSSRTSGYNEQFF.

This chain uses TRBV5-6 with TRBJ1-1, with TRBD1 matching 9 bases. Germline V lookup: CDR1 SGHDT, CDR2 YYEEEE. The CDR3 sequence is 15 residues long. The trim removed 5 bases at V and 1 base at J, leaving 6 bases unmatched. The CDR3 DNA sequence: TGTGCCAGCAGAGAAACAGGGGGCTGGAACACTGAAGCTTTCTTT. This gives the protein CASRETGGWNTEAFF.

The chain links TRBV5-4 to TRBJ2-7; 8 positions agree with TRBD2. The CDR3 runs to 14 residues. V was clipped by 2 bases and J by 1 base; unmatched bases: 2. Germline assignment: CDR1 SGHNT and CDR2 YYREEE (reference sequence). The chain's CDR3 is CASSFTGGSYEQYF. Written as DNA, the CDR3 is TGTGCCAGCAGCTTCACGGGGGGGTCCTACGAGCAGTACTTC.

The gene calls are TRBV7-9 and TRBJ2-1; 10 bases are a match to TRBD1. There are 16 residues in the CDR3. J lost 3 bases, V lost 0 bases, and 2 bases had no gene match. Germline V gives CDR1 SEHNR, CDR2 FQNEAQ (reference sequence). In DNA form, the CDR3 reads TGTGCCAGCAGCTTAGCCGACAGGGGGCTCTACAATGAGCAGTTCTTC. Protein: CASSLADRGLYNEQFF.

The chain combines TRBV6-5 with TRBJ1-5; perhaps TRBD1 as D (5 bases). Trimming removed 0 bases from V and 5 bases from J, with 11 bases in between. Germline lookup yields CDR1 MNHEY and CDR2 SVGAGI. The CDR3 has 15 residues. The CDR3 coding sequence is TGTGCCAGCAGTTACTCAGGAGGGGTGGATCAGCCCCAGCATTTT. Encoded protein: CASSYSGGVDQPQHF.

V gene TRBV12-5 combines with J gene TRBJ2-3; 8 bases are a match to TRBD1. Germline-derived CDR1 and CDR2 are LGHNT and FRNRAP. Losses at the gene ends were 0 bases for V and 4 bases for J; bases not matched to a gene: 3. The CDR3 consists of 15 residues. The CDR3 protein is CASGLVQGGADTQYF. The CDR3 bases are TGTGCTAGTGGTTTGGTACAGGGGGGCGCAGATACGCAGTATTTT.

The genes are TRBV5-4 and TRBJ1-1; 7 nucleotides line up with TRBD1. CDR3 size: 16 residues. Germline CDR1 SGHNT, CDR2 YYREEE (reference sequence). V was clipped by 2 bases and J by 4 bases; unmatched bases: 11. The CDR3 DNA reads as TGTGCCAGCAGCTTCGGGCAGGGGGTACGGGTCACTGAAGCTTTCTTT. Translated: CASSFGQGVRVTEAFF.

The chain joins TRBV5-1 to TRBJ1-5, with D perhaps TRBD1 (5 bases). V was shortened by 3 bases and J by 0 bases, with 10 bases between the two germline ends. The germline V gene has CDR1 SGHRS and CDR2 YFSETQ. This CDR3 region has 15 residues. In DNA, the CDR3 is TGCGCCAGCAGCTGGGGGGAGAATAGCAATCAGCCCCAGCATTTT. Translated, it gives CASSWGENSNQPQHF.

This clone was picked up one time. The chain uses TRBV30 and TRBJ2-6; TRBD1 matches 8 bases. This CDR3 is built from 16 residues. V was pared by 1 base and J by 2 bases, with 4 bases of the junction left unmatched. Germline-derived CDR1 and CDR2 are GTSNPN and SVGIG (reference sequence). As DNA, the CDR3 is TGTGCCTGGAGTGAGCGGACAGGGACTGGGGCCAACGTCCTGACTTTC. As protein: CAWSERTGTGANVLTF.